The TCR beta chain under discussion was sequenced for a study of beta chain features in type 1 diabetes. Expressed TCRB transcripts were sequenced because the isolated RNA had all been reverse transcribed beforehand. TCRdb keeps only in-frame clones here, not all; method: immunoSEQ multiplex PCR. The sample consists of 200,000 to 250,000 clones, approximately 11% of them appearing once. This clone occurred many times. Naive, central memory, regulatory and stem cell-like memory cells within the CD4+ compartment were sorted using CD45RO/CCR7/CD25/CD127/CD95/CD27. Trimming pared 6 bases from V and 5 bases from J, leaving 17 bases between. Germline V gene lookup returns CDR1 KGHSH and CDR2 LQKENI. The CDR3 runs 14 residues.

The clonotype originates from a man aged 18 to 35 in good health. The chain couples TRBV18 to TRBJ2-7, with D perhaps TRBD1 (7 bases). Sequenced material: central memory CD4+ T cells from blood. CDR3 in amino acids: CASSPSPGGHEQYF. In DNA, the CDR3 is TGTGCCAGCTCCCCATCGCCAGGGGGGCACGAGCAGTACTTC.